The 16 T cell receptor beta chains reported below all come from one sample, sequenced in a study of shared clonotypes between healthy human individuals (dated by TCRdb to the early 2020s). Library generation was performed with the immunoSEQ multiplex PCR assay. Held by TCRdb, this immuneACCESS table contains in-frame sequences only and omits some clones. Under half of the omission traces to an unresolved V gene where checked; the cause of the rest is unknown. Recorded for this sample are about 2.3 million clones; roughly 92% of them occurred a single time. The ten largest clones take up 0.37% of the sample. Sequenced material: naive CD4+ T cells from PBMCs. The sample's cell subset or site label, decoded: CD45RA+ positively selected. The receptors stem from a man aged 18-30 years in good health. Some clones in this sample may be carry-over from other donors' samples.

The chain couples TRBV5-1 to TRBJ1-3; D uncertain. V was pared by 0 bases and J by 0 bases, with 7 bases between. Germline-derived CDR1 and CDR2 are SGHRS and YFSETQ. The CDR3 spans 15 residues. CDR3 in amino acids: CASSLGEASGNTIYF. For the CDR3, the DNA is TGCGCCAGCAGCTTGGGCGAAGCCTCTGGAAACACCATATATTTT.

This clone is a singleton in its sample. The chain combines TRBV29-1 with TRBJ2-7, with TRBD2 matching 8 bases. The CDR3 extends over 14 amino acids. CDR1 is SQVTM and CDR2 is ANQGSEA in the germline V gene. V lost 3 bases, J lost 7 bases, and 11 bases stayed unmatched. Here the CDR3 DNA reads TGCAGCGTTGAGGGGCTTAAGCGGGAGAGTGAGCAGTACTTC. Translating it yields CSVEGLKRESEQYF.

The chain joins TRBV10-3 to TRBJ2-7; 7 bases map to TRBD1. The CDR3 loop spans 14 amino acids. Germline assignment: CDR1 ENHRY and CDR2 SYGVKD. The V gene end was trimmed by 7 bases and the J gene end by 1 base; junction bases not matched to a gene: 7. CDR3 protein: CAIKQGGGSYEQYF. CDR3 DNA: TGTGCCATCAAACAAGGGGGCGGTTCCTACGAGCAGTACTTC.

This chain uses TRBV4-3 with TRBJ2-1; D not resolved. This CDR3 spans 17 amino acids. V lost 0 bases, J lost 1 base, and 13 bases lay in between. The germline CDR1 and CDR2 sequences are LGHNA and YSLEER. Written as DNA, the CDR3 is TGCGCCAGCAGCCAAGATCTCCGGACGCTATCCTACAATGAGCAGTTCTTC. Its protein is CASSQDLRTLSYNEQFF.

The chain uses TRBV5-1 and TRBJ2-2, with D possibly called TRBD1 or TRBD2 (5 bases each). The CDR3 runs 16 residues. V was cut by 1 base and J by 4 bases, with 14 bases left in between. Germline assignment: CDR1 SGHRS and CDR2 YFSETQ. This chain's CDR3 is CASSLRGGPLTGELFF. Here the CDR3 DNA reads TGCGCCAGCAGCTTGCGGGGCGGGCCGCTCACCGGGGAGCTGTTTTTT.

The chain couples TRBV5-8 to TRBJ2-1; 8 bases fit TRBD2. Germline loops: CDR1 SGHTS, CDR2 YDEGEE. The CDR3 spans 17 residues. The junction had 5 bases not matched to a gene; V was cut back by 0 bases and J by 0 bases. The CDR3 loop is CASSLGTSRSSYNEQFF. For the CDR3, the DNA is TGTGCCAGCAGCTTGGGGACTAGCCGGAGCTCCTACAATGAGCAGTTCTTC.

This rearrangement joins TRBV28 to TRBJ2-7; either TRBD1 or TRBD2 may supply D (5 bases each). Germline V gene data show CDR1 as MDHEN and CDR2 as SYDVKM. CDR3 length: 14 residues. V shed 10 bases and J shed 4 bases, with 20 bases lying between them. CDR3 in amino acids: CATRGRFSSYEQYF. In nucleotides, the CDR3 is TGTGCCACCCGGGGCCGGTTCTCCTCTTACGAGCAGTACTTC.

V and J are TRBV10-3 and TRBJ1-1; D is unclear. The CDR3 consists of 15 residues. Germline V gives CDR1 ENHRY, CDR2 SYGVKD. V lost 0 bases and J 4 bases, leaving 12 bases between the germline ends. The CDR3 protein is CAISESGRESTEAFF. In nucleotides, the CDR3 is TGTGCCATCAGTGAGTCTGGGAGAGAGAGCACTGAAGCTTTCTTT.

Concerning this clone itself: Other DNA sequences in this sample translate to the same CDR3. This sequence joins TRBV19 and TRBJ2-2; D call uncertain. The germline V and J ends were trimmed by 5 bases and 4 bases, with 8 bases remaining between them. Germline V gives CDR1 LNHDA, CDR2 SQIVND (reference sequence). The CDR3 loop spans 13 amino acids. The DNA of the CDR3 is TGTGCCAGTAGTCCCCAAGGCACCGGGGAGCTGTTTTTT. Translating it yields CASSPQGTGELFF.

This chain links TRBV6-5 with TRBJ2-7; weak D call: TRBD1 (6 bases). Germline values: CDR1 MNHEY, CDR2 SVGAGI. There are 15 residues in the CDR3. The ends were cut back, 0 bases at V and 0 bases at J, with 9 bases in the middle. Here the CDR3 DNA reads TGTGCCAGCAGTTACTCAGGACAGCCCTCCTACGAGCAGTACTTC. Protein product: CASSYSGQPSYEQYF.

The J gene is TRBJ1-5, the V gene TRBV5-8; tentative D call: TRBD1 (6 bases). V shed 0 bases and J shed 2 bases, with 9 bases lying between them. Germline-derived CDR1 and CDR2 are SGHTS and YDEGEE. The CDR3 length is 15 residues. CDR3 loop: CASSLGTERNQPQHF. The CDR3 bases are TGTGCCAGCAGCTTGGGGACAGAGCGCAATCAGCCCCAGCATTTT.

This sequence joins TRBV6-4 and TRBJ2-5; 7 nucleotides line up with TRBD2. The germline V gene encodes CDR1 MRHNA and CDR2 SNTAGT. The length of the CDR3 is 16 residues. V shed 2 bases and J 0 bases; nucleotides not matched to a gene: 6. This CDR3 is CASSDGPSGDQETQYF. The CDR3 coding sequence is TGTGCCAGCAGTGACGGTCCTAGCGGAGACCAAGAGACCCAGTACTTC.

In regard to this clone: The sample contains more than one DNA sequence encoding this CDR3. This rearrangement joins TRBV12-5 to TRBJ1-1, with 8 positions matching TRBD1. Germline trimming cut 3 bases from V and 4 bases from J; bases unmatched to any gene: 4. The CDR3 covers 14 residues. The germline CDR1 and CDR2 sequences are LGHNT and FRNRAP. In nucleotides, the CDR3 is TGTGCTAGTGGTTTTCAGGGGGCGGGCACTGAAGCTTTCTTT. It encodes CASGFQGAGTEAFF.

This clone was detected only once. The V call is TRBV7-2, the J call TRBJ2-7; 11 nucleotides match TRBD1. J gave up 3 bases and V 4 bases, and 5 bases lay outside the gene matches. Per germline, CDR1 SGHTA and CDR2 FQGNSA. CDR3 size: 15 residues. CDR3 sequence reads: CASSSGQGALYEQYF. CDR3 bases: TGTGCCAGCAGCTCCGGACAGGGGGCTCTCTACGAGCAGTACTTC.

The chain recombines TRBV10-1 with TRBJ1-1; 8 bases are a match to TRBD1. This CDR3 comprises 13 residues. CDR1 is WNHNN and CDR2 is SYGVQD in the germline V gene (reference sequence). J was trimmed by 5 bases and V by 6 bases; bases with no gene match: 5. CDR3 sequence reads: CASRTGGRTEAFF. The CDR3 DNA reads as TGCGCCAGCAGAACAGGGGGACGTACTGAAGCTTTCTTT.

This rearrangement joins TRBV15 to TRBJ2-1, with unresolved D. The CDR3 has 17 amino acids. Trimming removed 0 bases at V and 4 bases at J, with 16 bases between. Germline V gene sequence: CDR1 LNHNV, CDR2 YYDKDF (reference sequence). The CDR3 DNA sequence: TGTGCCACCAGCAGAGATACCCCACCTGTGGGATACAATGAGCAGTTCTTC. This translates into CATSRDTPPVGYNEQFF.